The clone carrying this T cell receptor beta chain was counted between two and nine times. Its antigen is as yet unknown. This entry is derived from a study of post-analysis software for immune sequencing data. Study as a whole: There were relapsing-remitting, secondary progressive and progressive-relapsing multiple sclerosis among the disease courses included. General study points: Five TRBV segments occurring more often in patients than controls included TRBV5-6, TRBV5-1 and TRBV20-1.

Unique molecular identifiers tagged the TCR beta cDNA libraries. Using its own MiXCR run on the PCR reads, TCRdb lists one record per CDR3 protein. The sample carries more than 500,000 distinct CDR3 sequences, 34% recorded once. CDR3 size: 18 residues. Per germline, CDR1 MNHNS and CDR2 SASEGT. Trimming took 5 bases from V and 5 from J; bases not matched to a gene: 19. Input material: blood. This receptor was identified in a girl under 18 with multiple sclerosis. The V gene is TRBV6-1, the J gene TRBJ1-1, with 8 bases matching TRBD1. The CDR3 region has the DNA TGTGCCAGCAGTAGAACCACTCCGGGACAGGCCGTCAGGACTGAAGCTTTCTTT. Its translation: CASSRTTPGQAVRTEAFF.